These T cell receptor beta chains were read from a single sample in a study of tumor-infiltrating lymphocytes in localized non-small cell lung cancer. Method: immunoSEQ multiplex PCR; TCRdb's copy keeps in-frame clones and lacks some. This table holds approximately 7,400 clones, under 80% found once. Sequenced material: uninvolved lung tissue not adjacent to the tumor. These receptors came from a human donor with non-small cell lung cancer. The CDR3 runs from the conserved cysteine through the conserved F or W. A D gene is named only where the DNA matches it firmly. Clone size is stated in some rows and not others, as once, few, many or a class when expanded.

D,V,J,size,DNA,CDR3
NA,TRBV6-1,TRBJ1-2,NA,TGTGCCAGCAGTGACCGCCTCTATGGCTACACCTTC,CASSDRLYGYTF
TRBD1,TRBV30,TRBJ2-6,NA,TGTGCCTGGACTAAACCAGGGGGCAGGAGGGCCAACGTCCTGACTTTC,CAWTKPGGRRANVLTF
TRBD2,TRBV7-9,TRBJ2-7,NA,TGTGCCAGCAGCTTATGGCGGGGGTCCGACGAGCAGTACTTC,CASSLWRGSDEQYF
TRBD1,TRBV6-1,TRBJ1-3,NA,TGTGCCAGCAGTGAAGGGCGCAGGGGGGCAAGAAACACCATATATTTT,CASSEGRRGARNTIYF
NA,TRBV7-6,TRBJ1-1,once,TGTGCCAGCAGCCCGCGGACAGCACAGAACACTGAAGCTTTCTTT,CASSPRTAQNTEAFF
TRBD2,TRBV30,TRBJ2-3,NA,TGTGCCTGGTCAAACGGCGGACTAGCGGGGGGCGGATCGCAGTATTTT,CAWSNGGLAGGGSQYF
NA,TRBV19,TRBJ2-6,NA,TGTGCCAGTAGTACCAAGGGGGGACCTGGGGCCAACGTCCTGACTTTC,CASSTKGGPGANVLTF
NA,TRBV27,TRBJ2-7,few,TGTGCCAGCAGTTTACGGGGCAGGGCTTTGGATGAGCAGTACTTC,CASSLRGRALDEQYF
NA,TRBV10-3,TRBJ1-1,medium-sized,TGTGCCATCAGTGAGTCGCAGGACCTGAACACTGAAGCTTTCTTT,CAISESQDLNTEAFF
NA,TRBV4-3,TRBJ1-4,NA,TGCGCCAGCAGCCAAGACCGGGGGTGGGAACTGTTTTTT,CASSQDRGWELFF
NA,TRBV6-6,TRBJ2-3,NA,TGTGCCAGCAGTTACTCGGACAGGGAGGGAGATACGCAGTATTTT,CASSYSDREGDTQYF
NA,TRBV7-9,TRBJ1-5,NA,TGTGCCAGCAGCTTAGGACAGGAGGATCAGCCCCAGCATTTT,CASSLGQEDQPQHF
NA,TRBV4-1,TRBJ1-2,NA,TGCGCCAGCAGCCAAGAAAGTTCCCAGGGTGCGGTCTATGGCTACACCTTC,CASSQESSQGAVYGYTF
NA,TRBV14,TRBJ1-6,few,TGTGCCAGCAGCCTCGGGCTTGGCTCACCCCTCCACTTT,CASSLGLGSPLHF
TRBD1,TRBV10-3,TRBJ2-2,NA,TGTGCCATCAGTGCTTTCGGGACAGGTAACACCGGGGAGCTGTTTTTT,CAISAFGTGNTGELFF
NA,TRBV6-1,TRBJ1-5,NA,TGTGCCAGCAGTGAAGGAAGGGGGATTGGGCAGCCCCAGCATTTT,CASSEGRGIGQPQHF
NA,TRBV5-1,TRBJ1-3,NA,TGCGCCAGCAGCGGAGGGACGAGTGGAAACACCATATATTTT,CASSGGTSGNTIYF
NA,TRBV1,TRBJ2-2,few,TGCACCAGCAGCCATTTGGGGACTAGCGGGGTTGGCGGGGAGCTGTTTTTT,CTSSHLGTSGVGGELFF
TRBD1,TRBV6-5,TRBJ1-6,NA,TGTGCCAGCAGGATAGGACAGGTCGATAATTCACCCCTCCACTTT,CASRIGQVDNSPLHF
NA,TRBV4-3,TRBJ1-2,NA,TGCGCCAGCAGCCAAAATCGGTTGCTTAACTATGGCTACACCTTC,CASSQNRLLNYGYTF
TRBD1,TRBV25-1,TRBJ1-5,once,TGTGCCAGCAGCCGGGACAGGGATTTCCCTTTCAATCAGCCCCAGCATTTT,CASSRDRDFPFNQPQHF
TRBD1,TRBV30,TRBJ1-6,few,TGTGCCTGGAGTAAAGGGACAGATAATTCACCCCTCCACTTT,CAWSKGTDNSPLHF
NA,TRBV19,TRBJ2-3,NA,TGTGCCAGTAGTATAGGGGGGGTAGGAGATACGCAGTATTTT,CASSIGGVGDTQYF
NA,TRBV9,TRBJ1-2,NA,TGTGCCAGCAGCGCGGACGGCTATGGCTACACCTTC,CASSADGYGYTF
NA,TRBV5-6,TRBJ1-5,NA,TGTGCCAGCAGCTTAAGGAGGGGGTACGCGTATAGCAATCAGCCCCAGCATTTT,CASSLRRGYAYSNQPQHF
NA,TRBV30,TRBJ1-5,NA,TGTGCCTGGAGTAATCTTGGCAATCAGCCCCAGCATTTT,CAWSNLGNQPQHF
NA,TRBV7-9,TRBJ2-7,NA,TGTGCCAGCAGCTTAGGGACACAGGGTAACGAGCAGTACTTC,CASSLGTQGNEQYF
NA,TRBV5-1,TRBJ1-1,NA,TGCGCCAGCAGCACTGGGGGGACTGAAGCTTTCTTT,CASSTGGTEAFF
NA,TRBV7-2,TRBJ2-7,NA,TGTGCCAGCAGCAAAGGCCCCCAAGAACTCTACGAGCAGTACTTC,CASSKGPQELYEQYF
NA,TRBV7-2,TRBJ2-7,NA,TGTGCCAGCAGCTTAAGCGACCTAGGCTACGAGCAGTACTTC,CASSLSDLGYEQYF
TRBD1,TRBV25-1,TRBJ2-7,NA,TGTGCCAGCAGTGCCCATATCGCAAAGGACAGGAGAAAATACGAGCAGTACTTC,CASSAHIAKDRRKYEQYF
NA,TRBV2,TRBJ2-7,NA,TGTGCCAGCAGTGAAACTGTCCGAGTAGCGTACTTC,CASSETVRVAYF
TRBD1,TRBV6-1,TRBJ1-2,NA,TGTGCCACTCGGGGCCTCGGACAGGGTGACTATGGCTACACCTTC,CATRGLGQGDYGYTF
TRBD2,TRBV6-5,TRBJ2-5,NA,TGTGCCAGCAGTTACTCAGGACTAGGAGAGACCCAGTACTTC,CASSYSGLGETQYF
NA,TRBV6-5,TRBJ1-5,medium-sized,TGTGCCAGCAGTTGGAGGAACAATCAGCCCCAGCATTTT,CASSWRNNQPQHF
NA,TRBV5-6,TRBJ1-2,medium-sized,TGTGCCAGCAGCTTGGGAGGGAGCTATGGCTACACCTTC,CASSLGGSYGYTF
NA,TRBV9,TRBJ2-3,NA,TGTGCCAGCAGCGTAGCCGGGACAGATACGCAGTATTTT,CASSVAGTDTQYF
NA,TRBV7-8,TRBJ2-7,NA,TGTGCCAGCAGCTTAGTTACGGTGAACTACGAGCAGTACTTC,CASSLVTVNYEQYF
NA,TRBV19,TRBJ1-2,NA,TGTGCCAGTAGTAGCGGAGGCCCGGACAGTAACTATGGCTACACCTTC,CASSSGGPDSNYGYTF
TRBD1,TRBV4-2,TRBJ1-5,few,TGTGCCAGCAGCCAAGATCGGACAGGGTACCAGCCCCAGCATTTT,CASSQDRTGYQPQHF
NA,TRBV7-9,TRBJ1-5,NA,TGTGCCAGCAGCTTAGGTTTGGGGGTTCAGCCCCAGCATTTT,CASSLGLGVQPQHF
NA,TRBV2,TRBJ1-2,NA,TGTGCCAGCAGACGCGACAGTGACCCTGGGTATGGCTACACCTTC,CASRRDSDPGYGYTF
NA,TRBV5-4,TRBJ1-2,NA,TGTGCCAGCAGCTTGCCCCGGGTGCTAGATGGCTACACCTTC,CASSLPRVLDGYTF
TRBD1,TRBV7-2,TRBJ1-1,few,TGTGCCAGCACCTCGACAGGGATGAACACTGAAGCTTTCTTT,CASTSTGMNTEAFF
NA,TRBV5-5,TRBJ2-7,NA,TGTGCCAGCAGCTTGGCAGTCAGGGTAGAGTCCTACGAGCAGTACTTC,CASSLAVRVESYEQYF
TRBD1,TRBV7-9,TRBJ1-6,NA,TGTGCCAGCAGTCGAAACAGGGGGCTGCTTAATTCACCCCTCCACTTT,CASSRNRGLLNSPLHF
NA,TRBV7-9,TRBJ2-7,few,TGTGCCTCTGAGGGACAACTCTCCTACGAGCAGTACTTC,CASEGQLSYEQYF
TRBD1,TRBV5-1,TRBJ1-1,NA,TGCGCCAGCAGCTTGACAGGGGGTCAGAACACTGAAGCTTTCTTT,CASSLTGGQNTEAFF
TRBD1,TRBV9,TRBJ2-1,NA,TGTGCCAGCAGCGTTGGGGGACAGGGGGCTAGGAATGAGCAGTTCTTC,CASSVGGQGARNEQFF
NA,TRBV20-1,TRBJ1-5,NA,TGCAGTGCTAGAGATAGGAGGGCCCAGCATTTT,CSARDRRAQHF
TRBD1,TRBV2,TRBJ1-5,NA,TGTGCCAGCAGTGACCCGATCCGGGACAGTGGCCAGCCCCAGCATTTT,CASSDPIRDSGQPQHF
NA,TRBV7-9,TRBJ2-6,NA,TGTGCCAGCAGCTTAGGGGGCTCTGGGGCCAACGTCCTGACTTTC,CASSLGGSGANVLTF
NA,TRBV30,TRBJ1-1,NA,TGTGCCTGGAGTCCTGGACTGGGGCGCACTGAAGCTTTCTTT,CAWSPGLGRTEAFF
NA,TRBV27,TRBJ2-1,NA,TGTGCCAGCAGTTCAAACAGGGTCTCCTACAATGAGCAGTTCTTC,CASSSNRVSYNEQFF
TRBD1,TRBV10-3,TRBJ1-1,few,TGTGCCATCAGTGAGTCCATGACAGGGGGCTTTGTCACTGAAGCTTTCTTT,CAISESMTGGFVTEAFF
NA,TRBV10-2,TRBJ1-5,few,TGCGCCAGCAGCGAGAGCGGACACCGCAATCAGCCCCAGCATTTT,CASSESGHRNQPQHF
NA,TRBV30,TRBJ2-2,NA,TGTGCCTGGAGTGTACTTTGGGGACGCACCGGGGAGCTGTTTTTT,CAWSVLWGRTGELFF
NA,TRBV7-8,TRBJ1-6,NA,TGTGCCAGCAGATTGACAGCCAATAATTCACCCCTCCACTTT,CASRLTANNSPLHF
NA,TRBV29-1,TRBJ1-1,NA,TGCAGCGCCAAACGGGACGGGAACACTGAAGCTTTCTTT,CSAKRDGNTEAFF